This T cell receptor (beta chain) comes out of a study of shared clonotypes between healthy human individuals. Libraries were prepared by immunoSEQ multiplex PCR; TCRdb keeps only in-frame clonotypes and omits some of them. Of roughly 1.4 million clones listed, approximately 98.5% are singletons. The germline V gene has CDR1 SGHRS and CDR2 YFSETQ. The CDR3 has 13 amino acids. The V and J ends lost 3 bases and 2 bases respectively, with 8 bases between them. The sample consisted of naive CD4+ T cells sorted from blood. As for subset: CD45RA+ positively selected. V usage is TRBV5-1 and J usage is TRBJ2-5; D gene uncertain. This TCR derives from a man aged 30 to 45 in good health. CDR3 sequence reads: CASSYLDQETQYF. The CDR3 DNA reads TGCGCCAGCAGCTACCTAGATCAAGAGACCCAGTACTTC.